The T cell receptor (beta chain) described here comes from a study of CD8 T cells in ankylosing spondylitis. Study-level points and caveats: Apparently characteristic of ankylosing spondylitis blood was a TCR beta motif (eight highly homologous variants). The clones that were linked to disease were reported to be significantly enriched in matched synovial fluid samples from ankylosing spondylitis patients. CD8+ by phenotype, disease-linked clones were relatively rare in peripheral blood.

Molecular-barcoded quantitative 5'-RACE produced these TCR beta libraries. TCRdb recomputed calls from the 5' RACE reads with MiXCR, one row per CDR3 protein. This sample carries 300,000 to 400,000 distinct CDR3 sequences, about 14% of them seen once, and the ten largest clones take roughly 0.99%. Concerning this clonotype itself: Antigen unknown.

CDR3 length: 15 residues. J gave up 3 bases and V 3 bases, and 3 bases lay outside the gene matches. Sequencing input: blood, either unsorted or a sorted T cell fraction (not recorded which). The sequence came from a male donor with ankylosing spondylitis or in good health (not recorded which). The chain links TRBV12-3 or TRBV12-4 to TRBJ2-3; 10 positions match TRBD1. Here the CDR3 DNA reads TGTGCCAGCAGTTTCGACAGGGGGCAAACAGATACGCAGTATTTT. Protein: CASSFDRGQTDTQYF.